This is a list of T cell receptor beta chains from one sample in a study of OX40 agonist ivuxolimab in advanced cancers. Sequencing used immunoSEQ multiplex PCR; TCRdb keeps in-frame clones, though not all of them. The table has 55,000 to 80,000 clones, around 86% seen once. Sample: CD4+ or CD8+ T cells sorted from blood, taken in a trial of the OX40 agonist ivuxolimab. Every receptor here comes from an adult with an advanced solid tumor such as melanoma, head and neck, liver or kidney cancer. The CDR3 runs from the conserved cysteine through the conserved F or W. D genes are given only for firm matches. Size values are once, few and many counts, or a class for expanded clones, and some rows have none.

>TRBJ1-5|NA|TRBV6-1|NA
CASTRDGNQPQHF
TGTGCCAGCACCCGAGACGGAAATCAGCCCCAGCATTTT
>TRBJ1-2|NA|TRBV11-2|NA
CASSLDQSAGGYTF
TGTGCCAGCAGCTTAGATCAATCGGCGGGCGGCTACACCTTC
>TRBJ1-2|NA|TRBV7-3|NA
CASSLFSRADVGYGYTF
TGTGCCAGCAGCTTATTTAGTAGGGCAGATGTTGGGTATGGCTACACCTTC
>TRBJ1-1|NA|TRBV6-6|NA
CASSWDTVNTEAFF
TGTGCCAGCAGTTGGGACACAGTGAACACTGAAGCTTTCTTT
>TRBJ1-2|NA|TRBV9|NA
CASARGVYGYTF
TGTGCCAGCGCGCGGGGGGTTTATGGCTACACCTTC
>TRBJ1-4|once|TRBV5-1|TRBD1
CASRDQGATNEKLFF
TGCGCCAGCAGGGACCAGGGGGCAACTAATGAAAAACTGTTTTTT
>TRBJ1-2|NA|TRBV6-1|NA
CASSEGSRAHGYTF
TGTGCCAGCAGTGAAGGAAGCAGGGCTCACGGCTACACCTTC
>TRBJ2-1|NA|TRBV10-3|NA
CAISGRDGLGSSYNEQFF
TGTGCCATCAGTGGGAGGGACGGCCTTGGGAGCTCCTACAATGAGCAGTTCTTC
>TRBJ1-4|NA|TRBV21-1|NA
CASSNPWTGDEKLFF
TGTGCCAGCAGCAACCCGTGGACAGGGGATGAAAAACTGTTTTTT
>TRBJ1-5|NA|TRBV7-9|NA
CASSFGYNQPQHF
TGTGCCAGCAGCTTCGGGTATAATCAGCCCCAGCATTTT
>TRBJ2-1|NA|TRBV5-4|TRBD2
CASSSAGELSNEQFF
TGTGCCAGCAGCTCTGCGGGAGAACTTAGCAATGAGCAGTTCTTC
>TRBJ1-3|NA|TRBV19|NA
CASSIQAGNTIYF
TGTGCCAGTAGTATTCAGGCTGGAAACACCATATATTTT
>TRBJ2-7|NA|TRBV27|NA
CASSSTYSEQYF
TGTGCCAGCAGTTCGACTTATAGCGAGCAGTACTTC
>TRBJ2-1|NA|TRBV7-2|TRBD2
CASSFVTSVAQTAQFF
TGTGCCAGCAGTTTTGTCACTAGCGTGGCCCAAACTGCGCAGTTCTTC
>TRBJ2-7|NA|TRBV10-1|NA
CASSENRDNSYEQYF
TGCGCCAGCAGTGAGAATCGGGACAACTCCTACGAGCAGTACTTC
>TRBJ2-1|NA|TRBV5-4|TRBD2
CASSPARGSRSYNEQFF
TGTGCCAGCAGCCCAGCCCGCGGGAGTCGGTCCTACAATGAGCAGTTCTTC
>TRBJ2-7|NA|TRBV15|TRBD2
CATSRGLAGVYEQYF
TGTGCCACCAGCAGAGGGCTAGCGGGGGTCTACGAGCAGTACTTC
>TRBJ2-4|once|TRBV19|NA
CASSMGIGSGQNIQYF
TGTGCCAGTAGTATGGGTATCGGGAGCGGACAAAACATTCAGTACTTC
>TRBJ2-2|few|TRBV7-9|NA
CASSLAGGGTGELFF
TGTGCCAGCAGCTTAGCGGGAGGAGGAACCGGGGAGCTGTTTTTT
>TRBJ2-3|NA|TRBV28|NA
CAIKRLASDTQYF
TGTGCCATCAAGAGACTTGCCTCAGATACGCAGTATTTT
>TRBJ2-7|NA|TRBV28|NA
CASSLLANTYEQYF
TGTGCCAGCAGTTTGCTAGCTAATACCTACGAGCAGTACTTC
>TRBJ1-3|NA|TRBV5-4|NA
CASSPAGGTGNTIYF
TGTGCCAGCAGTCCAGCTGGAGGGACTGGAAACACCATATATTTT
>TRBJ1-2|NA|TRBV6-6|NA
CASSYTQDAYGYTF
TGTGCCAGCAGTTACACACAGGACGCCTATGGCTACACCTTC
>TRBJ1-5|NA|TRBV30|NA
CAWSKGGNQPQHF
TGTGCCTGGAGTAAAGGGGGAAATCAGCCCCAGCATTTT